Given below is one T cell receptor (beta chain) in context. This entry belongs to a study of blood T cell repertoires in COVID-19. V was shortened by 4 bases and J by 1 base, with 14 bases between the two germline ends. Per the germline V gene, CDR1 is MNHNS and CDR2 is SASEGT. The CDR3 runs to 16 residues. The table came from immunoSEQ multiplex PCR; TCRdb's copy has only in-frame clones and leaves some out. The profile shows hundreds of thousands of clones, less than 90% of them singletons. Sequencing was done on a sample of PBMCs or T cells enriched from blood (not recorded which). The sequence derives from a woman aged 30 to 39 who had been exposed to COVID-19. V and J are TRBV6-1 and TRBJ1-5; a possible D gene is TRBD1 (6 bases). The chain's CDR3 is CASSVGAGESNQPQHF. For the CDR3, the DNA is TGTGCCAGCAGTGTAGGGGCAGGGGAGAGCAATCAGCCCCAGCATTTT.